One sample yielded the 24 T cell receptor beta chains listed below, sequenced in a study of molecular identifiers for immune sequencing clone quantification. TCRdb used MiXCR to reprocess the PCR reads, holding one entry per CDR3 protein. The sample holds roughly 55,000 distinct CDR3 sequences, approximately 34% seen once. Sequences were obtained from naive CD8+ T cells from blood, with Jurkat cell RNA spiked in. Documented subset: FACS-sorted CD8+CD4-CCR7+CD45RA+ naive T cells. The source of these receptors is a human donor in good health. Some libraries in this study had Jurkat cell RNA spiked in.

V and J are TRBV28 and TRBJ2-7, with 8 bases lining up with TRBD1. V trimming: 2 bases; J trimming: 3 bases; junction bases outside the gene matches: 3. The germline CDR1 and CDR2 sequences are MDHEN and SYDVKM. This CDR3 comprises 14 residues. CDR3 nucleotides: TGTGCCAGCAGTTTACAGGGGGCGGACTACGAGCAGTACTTC. Translating it yields CASSLQGADYEQYF. The variable domain in full, completed from reference TRBV28 and TRBJ2-7, reads DVKVTQSSRYLVKRTGEKVFLECVQDMDHENMFWYRQDPGLGLRLIYFSYDVKMKEKGDIPEGYSVSREKKERFSLILESASTNQTSMYLCASSLQGADYEQYFGPGTRLTVT.

For this clonotype: This may stem from a read error, because a much larger clone lies one nucleotide away. This chain connects TRBV6-6 to TRBJ1-4; 7 nucleotides match TRBD1. Trimming cost V 7 bases and J 5 bases; bases outside gene matches: 10. Germline CDR1 is MNHNY and CDR2 is SVGAGI (reference sequence). The CDR3 extends over 15 amino acids. This chain's CDR3 is CASIRAWTGNEKLFF. CDR3 sequence (DNA): TGTGCCAGCATCCGCGCCTGGACAGGAAATGAAAAACTGTTTTTT.

At least ten counts were recorded for this clonotype. This chain links TRBV7-3 with TRBJ2-5; 7 nucleotides line up with TRBD1. CDR3 length: 13 residues. Germline V gives CDR1 SGHTA, CDR2 FQGTGA. The trim removed 6 bases at V and 4 bases at J, leaving 5 bases unmatched. CDR3 sequence reads: CASSTNRGETQYF. The CDR3 bases are TGTGCCAGCAGTACCAACAGGGGAGAGACCCAGTACTTC.

Ten or more counts support this clonotype. J is TRBJ2-5 and V is TRBV20-1, with D perhaps TRBD2 (6 bases). Germline CDR1 reads DFQATT; CDR2 reads SNEGSKA (reference sequence). There are 13 residues in the CDR3. Trimming removed 5 bases at V and 5 bases at J, with 15 bases between. CDR3 in amino acids: CSAPPYGGETQYF. The DNA for the CDR3 is TGCAGTGCTCCACCCTACGGAGGGGAGACCCAGTACTTC.

This clonotype came up a few times. J is TRBJ1-5 and V is TRBV28, with a possible D match to TRBD1 (5 bases). V lost 6 bases, J lost 4 bases, and 13 bases lay in between. Germline V gene lookup returns CDR1 MDHEN and CDR2 SYDVKM. There are 14 residues in the CDR3. The CDR3 DNA follows: TGTGCCAGCAGGGAGGGTTGGGGGAATCAGCCCCAGCATTTT. This sequence encodes CASREGWGNQPQHF.

On this clonotype: One base away lies a much larger clone, so this may be a sequencing read error. No conserved phenylalanine or tryptophan ends this CDR3, so it is likely a read error. This chain connects TRBV11-2 to TRBJ1-4; possible D gene TRBD1, 5 bases. Germline V gene lookup returns CDR1 SGHAT and CDR2 FQNNGV. Trimming pared 4 bases from V and 12 bases from J, leaving 12 bases between. The CDR3 extends over 12 amino acids. The CDR3 coding sequence is TGTGCCAGCAGCTCCGACAGCGGTGAACTGTTTTAT. Protein product: CASSSDSGELFY.

The gene calls are TRBV6-1 and TRBJ2-2; D is ambiguous. The germline CDR1 and CDR2 sequences are MNHNS and SASEGT. The CDR3 is 17 residues long. With 0 bases removed from V and 5 bases from J, the gap between germline ends came to 16 bases. This chain's CDR3 is CASSEAGRFSLTGELFF. In nucleotides, the CDR3 is TGTGCCAGCAGTGAAGCGGGAAGATTCTCTTTGACCGGGGAGCTGTTTTTT.

This clonotype was counted between two and nine times. The chain recombines TRBV20-1 with TRBJ2-1; 7 positions agree with TRBD2. The CDR3 contains 13 residues. Germline CDR1 is DFQATT and CDR2 is SNEGSKA (reference sequence). V trimming: 3 bases; J trimming: 6 bases; junction bases outside the gene matches: 5. CDR3 in amino acids: CSASGRLTNEQFF. In DNA, the CDR3 is TGCAGTGCTAGCGGGAGGCTCACCAATGAGCAGTTCTTC.

Ten or more counts support this clonotype. This chain uses TRBV7-8 with TRBJ2-3; D ambiguous. Trimming cost V 1 base and J 8 bases, with 4 bases left between them. This CDR3 is 11 amino acids long. Germline CDR1 SGHVS, CDR2 FQNEAQ. The CDR3 spells CASSLGVTQYF. CDR3 coding DNA: TGTGCCAGCAGCTTAGGCGTTACGCAGTATTTT.

The chain uses TRBV24-1 and TRBJ2-3; D gene ambiguous. The CDR3 extends over 14 amino acids. Trimming stripped 3 bases from V and 0 bases from J, with 6 bases between. Germline V gene lookup returns CDR1 KGHDR and CDR2 SFDVKD. In nucleotides, the CDR3 is TGTGCCACCAGTGATCAGGACAGCACAGATACGCAGTATTTT. This codes for CATSDQDSTDTQYF.

In this sample, this clonotype turned up a few times. V and J are TRBV7-9 and TRBJ2-3; 11 bases align to TRBD2. V was clipped by 6 bases and J by 1 base; unmatched bases: 9. The CDR3 totals 17 residues. Germline CDR1 reads SEHNR; CDR2 reads FQNEAQ (reference sequence). The CDR3 bases are TGTGCCAGCAGAATAGCCCCGGGACTAGCGGGCACAGATACGCAGTATTTT. The encoded protein is CASRIAPGLAGTDTQYF.

Worth noting for this clonotype: This may come from a read error, since a much larger clone is one base off. The chain links TRBV7-8 to TRBJ2-7; D not certain. This CDR3 region has 14 residues. V was clipped by 4 bases and J by 4 bases, with 14 bases between them. From germline, CDR1 is SGHVS and CDR2 FQNEAQ. CDR3 in DNA: TGTGCCAGCAGCTCCCCAGGCCTTCATTACGAGCAGTACTTC. Residues: CASSSPGLHYEQYF. The full variable domain, its missing parts supplied by reference TRBV7-8 and TRBJ2-7, is GAGVSQSPRYKVAKRGQDVALRCDPISGHVSLFWYQQALGQGPEFLTYFQNEAQLDKSGLPSDRFFAERPEGSVSTLKIQRTQQEDSAVYLCASSSPGLHYEQYFGPGTRLTVT.

The chain couples TRBV7-9 to TRBJ2-7; 11 nucleotides line up with TRBD2. J was trimmed by 6 bases and V by 4 bases; bases with no gene match: 8. Germline CDR1 and CDR2: SEHNR and FQNEAQ (reference sequence). The CDR3 consists of 15 residues. The CDR3 DNA sequence: TGTGCCAGCAGCTCTCGACTAGCGGGAACGCGCGAGCAGTACTTC. Translated: CASSSRLAGTREQYF.

This clonotype has just a few counts. The CDR3 DNA is TGCGCCAGCAGCCAAGATGAGGGGTACGGTGAGCAGTTCTTC. This codes for CASSQDEGYGEQFF. The V call is TRBV4-3, the J call TRBJ2-1; D is perhaps TRBD1 or TRBD2 (5 bases each). Germline V gene sequence: CDR1 LGHNA, CDR2 YSLEER. Trimming left V 0 bases short and J 9 bases short, with 12 bases between. The CDR3 sequence is 14 residues long.

V and J are TRBV6-2 or TRBV6-3 and TRBJ2-2; D not resolved. V was cut by 7 bases and J by 4 bases, with 4 bases left in between. The CDR3 runs 11 residues. Germline CDR1 is MNHEY and CDR2 is SVGEGT. The CDR3: CASTATGELFF. The CDR3 DNA follows: TGTGCCAGCACTGCCACCGGGGAGCTGTTTTTT.

This clonotype appeared many times. The chain has TRBV4-3 and TRBJ2-7; 10 positions match TRBD2. Germline CDR1 reads LGHNA; CDR2 reads YSLEER. This CDR3 region has 14 residues. V shed 2 bases, J shed 3 bases, and the junction held 1 base outside the gene matches. CDR3 loop: CASSQRTSGYEQYF. The CDR3 region has the DNA TGCGCCAGCAGCCAAAGGACTAGCGGCTACGAGCAGTACTTC.

As concerns this clonotype: This may arise from a read error, as a much more abundant clone is one base away. The chain uses TRBV6-1 and TRBJ1-2; D is perhaps TRBD1 (5 bases). This CDR3 contains 12 residues. Looked up from germline, CDR1 is MNHNS and CDR2 is SASEGT. Written as DNA, the CDR3 is TGTGCCAGCAGTGACAGGGACTATGGCTACCCCTTC. Its translation: CASSDRDYGYPF.

This clonotype was seen repeatedly, ten times or more. V usage is TRBV9 and J usage is TRBJ2-7, with D possibly TRBD2 on 6 matching bases. Trimming left V 3 bases short and J 4 bases short, with 14 bases between. CDR3 length equals 14 residues. Germline-derived CDR1 and CDR2 are SGDLS and YYNGEE. The CDR3 sequence is CASSARDSEYEQYF. The CDR3 DNA reads TGTGCCAGCAGCGCACGGGACTCGGAGTACGAGCAGTACTTC.

The table lists this clonotype with many counts. This chain connects TRBV9 to TRBJ2-2; unclear D gene. This CDR3 has 12 residues. Germline V lookup: CDR1 SGDLS, CDR2 YYNGEE. Trimming cost V 4 bases and J 4 bases, with 5 bases left between them. The CDR3 DNA follows: TGTGCCAGCAGCCCACCCACCGGGGAGCTGTTTTTT. It encodes CASSPPTGELFF.

This clonotype was observed a handful of times. The V call is TRBV13, the J call TRBJ1-1; D not resolved. V lost 2 bases to trimming and J lost 8 bases, with 18 bases between them. The CDR3 contains 15 residues. Germline CDR1 reads PRHDT; CDR2 reads FYEKMQ (reference sequence). For the CDR3, the DNA is TGTGCCAGCAGCTTAATTATGGGCGACGAAAGAGAAGCTTTCTTT. Encoded protein: CASSLIMGDEREAFF.

As concerns this clonotype: A much bigger clone sits one base away, suggesting this may be a read error. The CDR3 region has the DNA TGCAGCGTTGAAGATCTCCAGGTGGCTTTCTTT. Protein: CSVEDLQVAFF. The chain carries TRBV29-1 and TRBJ1-1; D gene uncertain. The length of the CDR3 is 11 residues. Germline-derived CDR1 and CDR2 are SQVTM and ANQGSEA. V was shortened by 0 bases and J by 11 bases, with 10 bases between the two germline ends.

This chain uses TRBV29-1 with TRBJ2-7, with D unresolved. V was clipped by 0 bases and J by 2 bases, with 8 bases between them. In germline, CDR1 is SQVTM, CDR2 ANQGSEA. CDR3 size: 13 residues. The CDR3, as DNA: TGCAGCGTTGAAGACGGAGATACCTACGAGCAGTACTTC. Translated: CSVEDGDTYEQYF.

This clonotype was observed a handful of times. This chain uses TRBV15 with TRBJ2-6; TRBD1 matches at 10 bases. Trimming took 1 base from V and 2 from J; bases not matched to a gene: 5. The CDR3 extends over 18 amino acids. CDR1 LNHNV and CDR2 YYDKDF come from the germline V gene (reference sequence). The CDR3, as DNA: TGTGCCACCAGCAGAGGCCGGGACAGGGGTCCTGGGGCCAACGTCCTGACTTTC. This encodes CATSRGRDRGPGANVLTF.

J is TRBJ1-5 and V is TRBV20-1, with 7 bases fitting TRBD1. This CDR3 contains 14 residues. Trimming cost V 5 bases and J 6 bases; bases outside gene matches: 10. Germline CDR1 is DFQATT and CDR2 is SNEGSKA (reference sequence). CDR3 sequence: CSACPQGVCQPQHF. The CDR3 bases are TGCAGTGCTTGCCCCCAGGGGGTATGTCAGCCCCAGCATTTT.